The 26 T cell receptor beta chains below come from one sample, sequenced in a study of T cell responses to AZD1222 COVID-19 vaccine (dated by TCRdb to about 2021). In light of the paper, this sample's time point label describes: sample from adult after SARS-CoV-2 infection, after symptom onset. The method was the immunoSEQ multiplex PCR assay. Imported from immuneACCESS, the table was reduced by TCRdb to in-frame sequences with V and J called. These copies leave out some clones; in studies compared against another copy, an unresolved V gene accounts for under half, and the cause of the remainder is not known. For this sample there are approximately 150,000 clones; around 92% appear just once. The top ten clonotypes cover about 12% of the sample. Sequences were derived from peripheral blood, sampled after recovery from COVID-19. The receptors here all came from an adult who had recovered from COVID-19.

The chain joins TRBV15 to TRBJ2-1, with TRBD2 matching 9 bases. CDR1 and CDR2 (germline): LNHNV, YYDKDF (reference sequence). Germline trimming cut 0 bases from V and 8 bases from J; bases unmatched to any gene: 8. This CDR3 spans 16 amino acids. CDR3 residues: CATSRELAGSVYEQFF. CDR3 nucleotides: TGTGCCACCAGCAGAGAGCTAGCGGGATCCGTCTATGAGCAGTTCTTC.

This chain uses TRBV2 with TRBJ1-5; TRBD1 aligns across 11 bases. Looked up from germline, CDR1 is SNHLY and CDR2 is FYNNEI. The CDR3 loop spans 15 amino acids. J lost 6 bases, V lost 6 bases, and 7 bases had no gene match. The CDR3, as DNA: TGTGCCAGCAGAAAGGACAGGGGGCACAGTCAGCCCCAGCATTTT. Protein sequence: CASRKDRGHSQPQHF.

This chain links TRBV7-2 with TRBJ1-6; 7 bases fit TRBD1. The CDR3 is made up of 16 amino acids. J gave up 9 bases and V 5 bases, and 13 bases lay outside the gene matches. CDR1 is SGHTA, CDR2 FQGNSA, per germline. The CDR3 DNA follows: TGTGCCAGCAGCCCCGCGGGTGTGGCAGGGGGTTCACCCCTCCACTTT. Protein sequence: CASSPAGVAGGSPLHF.

This chain uses TRBV27 with TRBJ2-5; 8 nucleotides align to TRBD2. The V segment lost 6 bases and the J segment 5 bases; nucleotides outside the gene matches: 8. The V gene's germline CDR1 is MNHEY and CDR2 SMNVEV (reference sequence). CDR3 length: 14 amino acids. This CDR3 reads CASRRGALGETQYF. CDR3 sequence (DNA): TGTGCCAGCAGGCGGGGGGCCCTCGGGGAGACCCAGTACTTC.

The CDR3, as DNA: TGTGCCAGCAGCCCTCCGATGGGGCGCGACTACGAGCAGTACTTC. Protein sequence: CASSPPMGRDYEQYF. The V gene is TRBV6-2 or TRBV6-3, the J gene TRBJ2-7; TRBD1 might be the D (5 bases). The CDR3 consists of 15 residues. Germline V gene sequence: CDR1 MNHEY, CDR2 SVGEGT. V was shortened by 6 bases and J by 3 bases, with 18 bases between the two germline ends.

The chain joins TRBV5-1 to TRBJ2-1; the match to TRBD2 covers 9 bases. Per the germline V gene, CDR1 is SGHRS and CDR2 is YFSETQ. The length of the CDR3 is 16 residues. Losses at the gene ends were 4 bases for V and 6 bases for J; bases not matched to a gene: 11. The CDR3 DNA follows: TGCGCCAGCAGCGGAGAGGGACTAGCCCTCGCCAATGAGCAGTTCTTC. Amino acids: CASSGEGLALANEQFF.

The chain has TRBV5-1 and TRBJ1-1, with D perhaps TRBD1 (5 bases). CDR3 length equals 15 residues. Per the germline V gene, CDR1 is SGHRS and CDR2 is YFSETQ. Trimming stripped 2 bases from V and 1 base from J, with 12 bases between. The CDR3 loop reads CASSLGASGNTEAFF. The CDR3 DNA follows: TGCGCCAGCAGCTTAGGGGCCAGCGGGAACACTGAAGCTTTCTTT.

The chain combines TRBV28 with TRBJ2-3, with D unclear. Germline V gene data show CDR1 as MDHEN and CDR2 as SYDVKM. The CDR3 runs to 14 residues. V was trimmed by 6 bases and J by 5 bases, leaving 15 bases between them. DNA of the CDR3: TGTGCCAGCAGCAGCCGAACAGAGGAAGATACGCAGTATTTT. Translated: CASSSRTEEDTQYF.

As DNA, the CDR3 is TGTGCCAGCAGGCGACAGGGCAGCTCCTACGAGCAGTACTTC. The encoded protein is CASRRQGSSYEQYF. V gene TRBV2 combines with J gene TRBJ2-7, with 7 bases matching TRBD1. V lost 6 bases to trimming and J lost 0 bases; unmatched junction nucleotides: 5. The CDR3 contains 14 residues. CDR1 is SNHLY and CDR2 is FYNNEI in the germline V gene.

This chain connects TRBV19 to TRBJ1-1, with 9 bases lining up with TRBD1. The CDR3 is 17 amino acids. Germline CDR1 reads LNHDA; CDR2 reads SQIVND (reference sequence). J gave up 8 bases and V 6 bases, and 19 bases lay outside the gene matches. The CDR3 is CASSRTGTGTFGTEAFF. CDR3 nucleotides: TGTGCCAGTAGCCGCACCGGGACAGGGACTTTTGGGACGGAAGCTTTCTTT.

This chain uses TRBV10-3 with TRBJ1-5; perhaps TRBD1 as D (5 bases). Germline V gene sequence: CDR1 ENHRY, CDR2 SYGVKD. V was pared by 8 bases and J by 1 base, with 12 bases between. This CDR3 contains 14 residues. CDR3 coding DNA: TGTGCCATCCAACCCTCAGGGAGCAATCAGCCCCAGCATTTT. It specifies CAIQPSGSNQPQHF.

The V call is TRBV7-9, the J call TRBJ2-5; no clear D gene. The CDR3 has 13 residues. Germline lookup yields CDR1 SEHNR and CDR2 FQNEAQ (reference sequence). The V and J ends lost 1 base and 1 base respectively, with 4 bases between them. The CDR3 sequence is CASSLVGQETQYF. The DNA for the CDR3 is TGTGCCAGCAGCTTAGTTGGCCAAGAGACCCAGTACTTC.

This chain joins TRBV6-5 and TRBJ2-7; no reliable D call. The germline gives CDR1 MNHEY, CDR2 SVGAGI. The CDR3 has 11 residues. Trimming left V 6 bases short and J 0 bases short, with 3 bases between. This CDR3 reads CASRGSYEQYF. CDR3 in DNA: TGTGCCAGCAGGGGCTCCTACGAGCAGTACTTC.

This clone was detected only once. CDR3 residues: CASTPGLAGTNEQFF. The CDR3 coding sequence is TGTGCCAGCACACCGGGACTAGCGGGGACGAATGAGCAGTTCTTC. This rearrangement joins TRBV11-2 to TRBJ2-1; the match to TRBD2 covers 13 bases. The CDR3 spans 15 residues. Germline CDR1 is SGHAT and CDR2 is FQNNGV. With V trimmed by 7 bases and J by 7 bases, 7 bases remained unmatched.

The J gene is TRBJ2-4, the V gene TRBV3-1 (or the pseudogene TRBV3-2), with D perhaps TRBD2 (5 bases). Looked up from germline, CDR1 is LGHDT and CDR2 is YNNKEL (reference sequence). V gave up 3 bases and J gave up 4 bases, with 19 bases separating them. The CDR3 is 17 residues long. CDR3 protein: CASSHSGAPGGKNIQYF. The CDR3 region has the DNA TGTGCCAGCAGCCACTCCGGAGCCCCTGGCGGGAAAAACATTCAGTACTTC.

The rearrangement joins TRBV12-3 or TRBV12-4 to TRBJ2-1; the D is unclear. Trimming took 1 base from V and 5 from J, leaving 3 bases between them. The CDR3 has 12 amino acids. The CDR3 bases are TGTGCCAGCAGTTTAGTGGACAATGAGCAGTTCTTC. Translating it yields CASSLVDNEQFF.

The chain couples TRBV7-2 to TRBJ2-2, with 11 bases lining up with TRBD2. The CDR3 length is 16 residues. The germline gives CDR1 SGHTA, CDR2 FQGNSA. The J segment lost 2 bases and the V segment lost 4 bases, leaving 3 bases of the junction unmatched. The CDR3 sequence: CASSSRLAGNTGELFF. The CDR3 coding sequence is TGTGCCAGCAGCTCTCGACTAGCGGGAAACACCGGGGAGCTGTTTTTT. The whole variable domain, remainder taken from reference TRBV7-2 and TRBJ2-2, is GAGVSQSPSNKVTEKGKDVELRCDPISGHTALYWYRQSLGQGLEFLIYFQGNSAPDKSGLPSDRFSAERTGGSVSTLTIQRTQQEDSAVYLCASSSRLAGNTGELFFGEGSRLTVL.

V usage is TRBV6-5 and J usage is TRBJ1-6, with 7 bases that match TRBD1. There are 14 residues in the CDR3. V trimming: 7 bases; J trimming: 9 bases; junction bases outside the gene matches: 9. Looked up from germline, CDR1 is MNHEY and CDR2 is SVGAGI. Written as DNA, the CDR3 is TGTGCCAGCACCCCCACAGGGGTGGCTTCACCCCTCCACTTT. Its protein is CASTPTGVASPLHF.

The genes are TRBV21-1 and TRBJ2-3; the D call of TRBD2 is as the table states it, not checked on the DNA. TRBV21-1 is a pseudogene locus. The CDR3 sequence is 16 residues long. The CDR3 loop is CASSKGDYRSTDTQYF. DNA for the CDR3: TGTGCCAGCAGCAAAGGAGACTATCGGTCCACAGATACGCAGTATTTT.

The CDR3 reads CASSLEGNTIYF. The CDR3 nucleotides are TGTGCCAGCAGCTTAGAGGGGAACACCATATATTTT. V and J are TRBV7-6 and TRBJ1-3; a possible D gene is TRBD1 (5 bases). Per germline, CDR1 SGHVS and CDR2 FNYEAQ. The ends were cut back, 1 base at V and 7 bases at J, with 5 bases in the middle. The CDR3 spans 12 residues. The full variable domain, its missing parts supplied by reference TRBV7-6 and TRBJ1-3, is GAGVSQSPRYKVTKRGQDVALRCDPISGHVSLYWYRQALGQGPEFLTYFNYEAQQDKSGLPNDRFSAERPEGSISTLTIQRTEQRDSAMYRCASSLEGNTIYFGEGSWLTVV.

V usage is TRBV5-1 and J usage is TRBJ2-7, with 12 bases fitting TRBD2. Trimming at V came to 1 base and at J to 0 bases, leaving 11 bases not matched to a gene. The CDR3 spans 19 residues. Germline values: CDR1 SGHRS, CDR2 YFSETQ. CDR3 sequence: CASSLPRTSGTPSSYEQYF. The CDR3 DNA sequence: TGCGCCAGCAGCTTGCCTCGGACTAGCGGGACCCCGAGCTCCTACGAGCAGTACTTC.

A remark on this clone: The same CDR3 can be traced to other DNA sequences in this sample. CDR3 protein: CAWSVGGNTEAFF. The DNA for the CDR3 is TGTGCCTGGAGTGTAGGGGGGAACACTGAAGCTTTCTTT. This chain links TRBV30 with TRBJ1-1, with TRBD1 as a possible D gene (6 bases). Trimming left V 0 bases short and J 1 base short, with 6 bases between. CDR3 length: 13 residues. Germline CDR1 and CDR2: GTSNPN and SVGIG (reference sequence).

This chain uses TRBV4-1 with TRBJ1-2, with 8 bases that match TRBD1. CDR3 size: 14 residues. Trimming at V came to 2 bases and at J to 3 bases, leaving 2 bases not matched to a gene. Per the germline V gene, CDR1 is MGHRA and CDR2 is YSYEKL. The CDR3, as DNA: TGCGCCAGCAGCCAAATGGGACAGGACTATGGCTACACCTTC. Translated: CASSQMGQDYGYTF.

The rearrangement joins TRBV28 to TRBJ2-7, with 7 bases aligning to TRBD1. Germline CDR1 and CDR2: MDHEN and SYDVKM. The CDR3 totals 13 residues. After removal of 7 bases from V and 2 bases from J, the junction contained 5 bases not matched to a gene. This chain's CDR3 is CASMTGSAYEQYF. The CDR3 bases are TGTGCCAGCATGACAGGGTCTGCCTACGAGCAGTACTTC.

This clone was detected once. The same CDR3 arises from other DNA sequences in this sample as well. V gene TRBV5-1 combines with J gene TRBJ2-2; D is unclear. Germline CDR1 is SGHRS and CDR2 is YFSETQ. The CDR3 runs 14 residues. V was cut by 0 bases and J by 2 bases, with 5 bases left in between. The CDR3 reads CASSLGQNTGELFF. CDR3 DNA sequence: TGCGCCAGCAGCTTGGGACAAAACACCGGGGAGCTGTTTTTT.

The V and J genes are TRBV5-4 and TRBJ2-7; unclear D gene. Germline V gene data show CDR1 as SGHNT and CDR2 as YYREEE (reference sequence). The V end lost 0 bases, the J end lost 1 base, and 8 bases lay between the germline ends. The length of the CDR3 is 14 residues. For the CDR3, the DNA is TGTGCCAGCAGCTTGGCTCGGAATTCCTACGAGCAGTACTTC. Amino acids: CASSLARNSYEQYF.